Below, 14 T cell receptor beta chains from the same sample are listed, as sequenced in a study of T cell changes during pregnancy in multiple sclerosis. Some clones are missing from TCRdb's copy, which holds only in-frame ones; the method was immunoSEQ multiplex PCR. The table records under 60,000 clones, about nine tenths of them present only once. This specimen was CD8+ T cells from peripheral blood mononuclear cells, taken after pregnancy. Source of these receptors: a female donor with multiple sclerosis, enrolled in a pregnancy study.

CDR3 sequence (DNA): TGTGCCAGCACGTATTCAGATACGCAGTATTTT. It codes for CASTYSDTQYF. The rearrangement joins TRBV27 to TRBJ2-3, with D unresolved. Trimming removed 7 bases from V and 4 bases from J, with 6 bases in between. Germline lookup yields CDR1 MNHEY and CDR2 SMNVEV (reference sequence). CDR3 size: 11 residues.

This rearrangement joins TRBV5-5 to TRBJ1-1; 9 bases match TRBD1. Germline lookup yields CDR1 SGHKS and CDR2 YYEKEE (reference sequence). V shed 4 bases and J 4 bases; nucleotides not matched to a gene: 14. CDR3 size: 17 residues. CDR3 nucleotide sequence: TGTGCCAGCAGCCCAGCCGGTCGGACAGGGGCATTCACTGAAGCTTTCTTT. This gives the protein CASSPAGRTGAFTEAFF.

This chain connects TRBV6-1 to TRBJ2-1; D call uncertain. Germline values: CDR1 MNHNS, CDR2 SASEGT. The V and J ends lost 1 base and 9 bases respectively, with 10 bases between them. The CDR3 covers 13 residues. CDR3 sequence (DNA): TGTGCCAGCAGTGAAGTTATAGTTGCTGAGCAGTTCTTC. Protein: CASSEVIVAEQFF.

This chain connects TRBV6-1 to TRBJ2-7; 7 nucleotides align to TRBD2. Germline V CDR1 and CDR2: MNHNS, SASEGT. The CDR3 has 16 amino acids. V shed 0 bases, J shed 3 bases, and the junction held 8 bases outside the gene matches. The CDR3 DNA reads TGTGCCAGCAGTGAAGCACCGGGACTAAGGAGCTACGAGCAGTACTTC. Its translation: CASSEAPGLRSYEQYF.

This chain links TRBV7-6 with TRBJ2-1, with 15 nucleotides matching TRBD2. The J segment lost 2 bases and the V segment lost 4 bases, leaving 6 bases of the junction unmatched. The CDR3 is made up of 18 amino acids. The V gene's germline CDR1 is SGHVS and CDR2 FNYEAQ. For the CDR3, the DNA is TGTGCCAGCAGCTCTGGGACTAGCGGGGGGACCGCCTACAATGAGCAGTTCTTC. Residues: CASSSGTSGGTAYNEQFF.

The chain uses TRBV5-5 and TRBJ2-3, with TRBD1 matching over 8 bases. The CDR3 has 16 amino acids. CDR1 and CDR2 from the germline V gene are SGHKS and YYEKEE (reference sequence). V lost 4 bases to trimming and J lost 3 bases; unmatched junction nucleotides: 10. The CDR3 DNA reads TGTGCCAGCAGCCCGGATGGACAGGGATGGACAGATACGCAGTATTTT. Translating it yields CASSPDGQGWTDTQYF.

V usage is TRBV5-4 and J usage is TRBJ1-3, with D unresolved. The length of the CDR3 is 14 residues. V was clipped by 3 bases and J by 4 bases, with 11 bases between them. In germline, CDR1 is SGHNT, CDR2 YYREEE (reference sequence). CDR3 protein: CASSSGFSGNTIYF. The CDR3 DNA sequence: TGTGCCAGCAGCTCCGGGTTTTCAGGAAACACCATATATTTT.

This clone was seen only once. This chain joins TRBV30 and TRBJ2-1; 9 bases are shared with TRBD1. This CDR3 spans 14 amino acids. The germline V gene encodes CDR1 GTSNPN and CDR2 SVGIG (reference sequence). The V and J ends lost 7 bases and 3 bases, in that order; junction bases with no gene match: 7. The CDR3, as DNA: TGTGCCTTAGTCCGGGACAGGGACTACAATGAGCAGTTCTTC. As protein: CALVRDRDYNEQFF.

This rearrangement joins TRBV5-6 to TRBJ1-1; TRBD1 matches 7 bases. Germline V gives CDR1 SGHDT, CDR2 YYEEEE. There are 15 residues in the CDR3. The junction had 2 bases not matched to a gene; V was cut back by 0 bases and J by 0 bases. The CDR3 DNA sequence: TGTGCCAGCAGCTTGGTCGACAGGGTGAACACTGAAGCTTTCTTT. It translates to CASSLVDRVNTEAFF.

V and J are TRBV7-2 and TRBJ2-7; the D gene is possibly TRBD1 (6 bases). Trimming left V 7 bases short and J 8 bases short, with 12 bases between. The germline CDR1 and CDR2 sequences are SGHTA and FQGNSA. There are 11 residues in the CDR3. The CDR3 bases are TGTGCCAGCATGCAGGGGAGCCAGCAGTACTTC. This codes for CASMQGSQQYF. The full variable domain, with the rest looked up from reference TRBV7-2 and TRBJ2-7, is GAGVSQSPSNKVTEKGKDVELRCDPISGHTALYWYRQSLGQGLEFLIYFQGNSAPDKSGLPSDRFSAERTGGSVSTLTIQRTQQEDSAVYLCASMQGSQQYFGPGTRLTVT.

The CDR3 sequence: CASSLVRGAYNEQFF. CDR3 bases: TGCGCCAGCAGCTTGGTCCGGGGGGCCTACAATGAGCAGTTCTTC. The chain uses TRBV5-1 and TRBJ2-1; 7 bases agree with TRBD2. Germline-derived CDR1 and CDR2 are SGHRS and YFSETQ. V was clipped by 0 bases and J by 2 bases; unmatched bases: 2. The CDR3 runs 15 residues. Filled out from reference TRBV5-1 and TRBJ2-1, the complete variable domain reads KAGVTQTPRYLIKTRGQQVTLSCSPISGHRSVSWYQQTPGQGLQFLFEYFSETQRNKGNFPGRFSGRQFSNSRSEMNVSTLELGDSALYLCASSLVRGAYNEQFFGPGTRLTVL.

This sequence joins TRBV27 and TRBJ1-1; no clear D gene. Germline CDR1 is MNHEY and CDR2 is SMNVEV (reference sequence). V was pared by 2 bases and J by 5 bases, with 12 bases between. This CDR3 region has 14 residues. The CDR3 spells CASSLDGRGTEAFF. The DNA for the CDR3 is TGTGCCAGCAGTTTAGACGGGCGCGGGACTGAAGCTTTCTTT.

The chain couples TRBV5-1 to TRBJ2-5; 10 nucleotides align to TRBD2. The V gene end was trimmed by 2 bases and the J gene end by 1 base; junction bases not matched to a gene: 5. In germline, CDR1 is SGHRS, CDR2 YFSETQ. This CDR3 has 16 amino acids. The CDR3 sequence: CASSFWSGGAQETQYF. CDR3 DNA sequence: TGCGCCAGCAGCTTCTGGAGCGGGGGGGCCCAAGAGACCCAGTACTTC.

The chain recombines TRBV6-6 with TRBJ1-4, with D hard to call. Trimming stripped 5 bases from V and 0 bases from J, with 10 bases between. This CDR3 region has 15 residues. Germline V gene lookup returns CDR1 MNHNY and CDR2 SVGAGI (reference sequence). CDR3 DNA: TGTGCCAGCAGTCGGGAGCTCGCAACTAATGAAAAACTGTTTTTT. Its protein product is CASSRELATNEKLFF.